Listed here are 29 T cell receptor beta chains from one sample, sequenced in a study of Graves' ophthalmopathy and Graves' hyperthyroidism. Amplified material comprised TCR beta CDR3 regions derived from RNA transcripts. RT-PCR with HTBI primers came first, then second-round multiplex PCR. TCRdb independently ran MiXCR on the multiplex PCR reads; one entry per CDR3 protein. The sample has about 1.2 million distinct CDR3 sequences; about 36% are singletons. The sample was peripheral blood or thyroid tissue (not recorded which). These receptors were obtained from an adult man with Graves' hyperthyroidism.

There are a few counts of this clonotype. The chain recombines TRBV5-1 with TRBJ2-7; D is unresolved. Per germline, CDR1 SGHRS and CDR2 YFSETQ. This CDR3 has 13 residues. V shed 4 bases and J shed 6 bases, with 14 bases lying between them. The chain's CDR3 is CASSLTAPGEQYF. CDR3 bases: TGCGCCAGCAGCCTGACGGCCCCCGGCGAGCAGTACTTC.

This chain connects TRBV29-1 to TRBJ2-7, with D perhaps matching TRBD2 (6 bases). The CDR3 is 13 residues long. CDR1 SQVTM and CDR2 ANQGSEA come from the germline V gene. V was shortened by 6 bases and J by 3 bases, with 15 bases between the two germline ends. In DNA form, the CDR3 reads TGCAGCGTGGGACTTACTACGCGCTACGAGCAGTACTTC. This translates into CSVGLTTRYEQYF.

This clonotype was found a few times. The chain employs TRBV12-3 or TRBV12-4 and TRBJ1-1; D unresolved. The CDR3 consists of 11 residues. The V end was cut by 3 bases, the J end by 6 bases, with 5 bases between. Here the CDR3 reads CASSFTPEAFF. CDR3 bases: TGTGCCAGCAGTTTTACACCTGAAGCTTTCTTT.

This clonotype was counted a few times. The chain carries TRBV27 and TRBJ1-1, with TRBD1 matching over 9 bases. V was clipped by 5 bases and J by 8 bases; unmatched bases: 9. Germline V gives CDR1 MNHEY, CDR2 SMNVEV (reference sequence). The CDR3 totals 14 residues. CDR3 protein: CASSAITGGGEAFF. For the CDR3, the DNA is TGTGCCAGCAGTGCGATCACAGGGGGCGGGGAAGCTTTCTTT.

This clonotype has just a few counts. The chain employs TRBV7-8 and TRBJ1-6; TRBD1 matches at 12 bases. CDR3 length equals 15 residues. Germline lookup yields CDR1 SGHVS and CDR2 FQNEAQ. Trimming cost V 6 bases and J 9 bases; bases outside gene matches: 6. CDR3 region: CASRSGTGGSSPLHF. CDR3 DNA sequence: TGTGCCAGCAGGTCTGGGACAGGGGGCAGTTCACCCCTCCACTTT. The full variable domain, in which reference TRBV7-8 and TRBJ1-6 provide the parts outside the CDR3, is GAGVSQSPRYKVAKRGQDVALRCDPISGHVSLFWYQQALGQGPEFLTYFQNEAQLDKSGLPSDRFFAERPEGSVSTLKIQRTQQEDSAVYLCASRSGTGGSSPLHFGNGTRLTVT.

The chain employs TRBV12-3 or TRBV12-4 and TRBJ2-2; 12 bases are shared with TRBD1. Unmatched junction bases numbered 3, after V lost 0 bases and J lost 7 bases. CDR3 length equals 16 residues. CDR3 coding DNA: TGTGCCAGCAGTTTAGCGGGACAGGGGGCGATCGGGGAGCTGTTTTTT. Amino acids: CASSLAGQGAIGELFF.

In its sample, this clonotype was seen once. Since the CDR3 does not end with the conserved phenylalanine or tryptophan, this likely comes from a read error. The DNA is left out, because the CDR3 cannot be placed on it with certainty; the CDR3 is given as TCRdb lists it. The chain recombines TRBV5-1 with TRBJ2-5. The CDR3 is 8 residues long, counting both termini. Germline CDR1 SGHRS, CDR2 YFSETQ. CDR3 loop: CASSSLVG.

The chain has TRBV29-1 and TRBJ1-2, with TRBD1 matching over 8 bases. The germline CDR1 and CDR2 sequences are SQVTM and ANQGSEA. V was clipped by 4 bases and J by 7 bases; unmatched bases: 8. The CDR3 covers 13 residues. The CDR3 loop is CSVVGAGGGGYTF. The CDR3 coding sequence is TGCAGCGTTGTCGGGGCAGGGGGCGGTGGCTACACCTTC.

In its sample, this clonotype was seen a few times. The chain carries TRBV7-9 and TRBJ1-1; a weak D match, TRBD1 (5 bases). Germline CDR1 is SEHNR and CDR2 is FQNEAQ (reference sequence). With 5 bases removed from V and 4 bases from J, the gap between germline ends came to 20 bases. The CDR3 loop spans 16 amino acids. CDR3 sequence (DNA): TGTGCCAGCAGCCCTCCCGGGGCCCGCAGGGTCACTGAAGCTTTCTTT. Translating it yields CASSPPGARRVTEAFF.

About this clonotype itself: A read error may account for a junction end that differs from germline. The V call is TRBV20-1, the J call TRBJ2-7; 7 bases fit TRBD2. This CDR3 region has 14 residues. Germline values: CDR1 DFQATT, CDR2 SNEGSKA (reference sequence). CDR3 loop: CGATDSSGTYEQYF. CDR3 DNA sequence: TGCGGTGCTACCGACTCCAGCGGGACCTACGAGCAGTACTTC.

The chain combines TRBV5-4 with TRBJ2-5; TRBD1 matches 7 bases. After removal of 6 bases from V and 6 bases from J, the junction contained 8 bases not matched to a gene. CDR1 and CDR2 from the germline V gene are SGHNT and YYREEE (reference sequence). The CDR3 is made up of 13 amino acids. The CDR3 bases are TGTGCCAGCACCCAATACAGGGGAAAGACCCAGTACTTC. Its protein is CASTQYRGKTQYF.

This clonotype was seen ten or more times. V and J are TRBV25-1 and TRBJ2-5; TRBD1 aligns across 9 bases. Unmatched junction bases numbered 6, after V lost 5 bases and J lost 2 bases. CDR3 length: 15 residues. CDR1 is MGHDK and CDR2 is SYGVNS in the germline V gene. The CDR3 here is CASSPRTGVQETQYF. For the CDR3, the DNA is TGTGCCAGCAGTCCCCGGACAGGGGTACAAGAGACCCAGTACTTC. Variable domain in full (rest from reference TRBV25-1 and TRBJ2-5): EADIYQTPRYLVIGTGKKITLECSQTMGHDKMYWYQQDPGMELHLIHYSYGVNSTEKGDLSSESTVSRIRTEHFPLTLESARPSHTSQYLCASSPRTGVQETQYFGPGTRLLVL.

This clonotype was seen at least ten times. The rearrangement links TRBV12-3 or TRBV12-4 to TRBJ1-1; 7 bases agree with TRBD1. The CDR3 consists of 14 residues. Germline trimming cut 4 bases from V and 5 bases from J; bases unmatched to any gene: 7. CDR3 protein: CASSSGTAKTEAFF. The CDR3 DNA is TGTGCCAGCAGTTCCGGGACAGCCAAAACTGAAGCTTTCTTT.

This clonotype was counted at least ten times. The CDR3 region has the DNA TGTGCCAGCACCGAGCGGGGTGCCAACGTCCTGACTTTC. Protein: CASTERGANVLTF. This chain uses TRBV6-1 with TRBJ2-6; TRBD2 matches at 7 bases. CDR3 length: 13 residues. With 7 bases clipped from V and 7 bases from J, the junction kept 4 bases outside the gene matches. CDR1 and CDR2 (germline): MNHNS, SASEGT.

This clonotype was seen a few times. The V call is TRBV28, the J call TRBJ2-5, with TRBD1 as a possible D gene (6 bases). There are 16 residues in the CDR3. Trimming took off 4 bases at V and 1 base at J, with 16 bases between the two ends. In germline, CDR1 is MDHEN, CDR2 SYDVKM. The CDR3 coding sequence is TGTGCCAGCAGTTCAAACAGGGTTAGCAGCCAAGAGACCCAGTACTTC. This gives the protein CASSSNRVSSQETQYF.

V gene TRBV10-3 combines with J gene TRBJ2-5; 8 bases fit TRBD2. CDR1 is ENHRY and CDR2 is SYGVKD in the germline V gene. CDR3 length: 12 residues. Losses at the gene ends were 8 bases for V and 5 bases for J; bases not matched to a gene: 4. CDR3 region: CAIAGGLETQYF. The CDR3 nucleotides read TGTGCCATCGCGGGAGGCTTGGAGACCCAGTACTTC.

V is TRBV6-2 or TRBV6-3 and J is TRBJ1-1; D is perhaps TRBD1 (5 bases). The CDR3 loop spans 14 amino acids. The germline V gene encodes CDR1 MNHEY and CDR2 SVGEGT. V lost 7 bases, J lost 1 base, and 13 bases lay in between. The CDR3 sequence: CASTPIDRNTEAFF. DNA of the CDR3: TGTGCCAGCACCCCTATTGACAGGAACACTGAAGCTTTCTTT.

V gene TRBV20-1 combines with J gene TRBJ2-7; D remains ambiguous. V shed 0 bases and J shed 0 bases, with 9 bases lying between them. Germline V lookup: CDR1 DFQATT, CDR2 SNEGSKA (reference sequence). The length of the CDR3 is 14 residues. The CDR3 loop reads CSARDGWSSYEQYF. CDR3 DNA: TGCAGTGCTAGAGACGGTTGGAGCTCCTACGAGCAGTACTTC.

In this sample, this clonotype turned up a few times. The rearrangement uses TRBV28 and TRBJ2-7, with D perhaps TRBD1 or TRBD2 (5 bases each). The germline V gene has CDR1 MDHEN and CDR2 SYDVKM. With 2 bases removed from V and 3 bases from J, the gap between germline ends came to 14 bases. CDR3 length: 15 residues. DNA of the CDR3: TGTGCCAGCAGTTTACGAGGGGCCGCGAACTACGAGCAGTACTTC. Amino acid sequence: CASSLRGAANYEQYF.

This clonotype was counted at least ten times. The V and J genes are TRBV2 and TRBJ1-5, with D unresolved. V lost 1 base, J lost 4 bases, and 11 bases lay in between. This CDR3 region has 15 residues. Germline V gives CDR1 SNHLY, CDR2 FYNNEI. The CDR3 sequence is CASSEEAGRNQPQHF. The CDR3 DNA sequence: TGTGCCAGCAGTGAAGAGGCGGGAAGAAATCAGCCCCAGCATTTT.

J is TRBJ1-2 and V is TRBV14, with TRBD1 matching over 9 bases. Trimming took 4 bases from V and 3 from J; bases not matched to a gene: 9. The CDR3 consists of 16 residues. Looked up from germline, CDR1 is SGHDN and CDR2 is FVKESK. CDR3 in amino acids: CASSRQRTGADYGYTF. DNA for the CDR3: TGTGCCAGCAGCCGCCAACGGACAGGGGCCGACTATGGCTACACCTTC.

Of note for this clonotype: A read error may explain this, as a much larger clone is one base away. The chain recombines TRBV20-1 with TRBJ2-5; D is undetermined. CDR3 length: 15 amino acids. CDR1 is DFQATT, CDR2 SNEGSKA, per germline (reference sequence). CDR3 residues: CSAGDIRLGQETQYF. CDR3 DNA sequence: TGCAGTGCTGGAGATATCAGGTTGGGCCAAGAGACCCAGTACTTC.

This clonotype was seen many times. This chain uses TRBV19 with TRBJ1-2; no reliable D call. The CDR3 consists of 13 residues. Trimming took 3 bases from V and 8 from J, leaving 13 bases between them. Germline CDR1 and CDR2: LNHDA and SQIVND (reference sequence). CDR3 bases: TGTGCCAGTAGTATGGTCAAGACGGGCGGCTACACCTTC. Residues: CASSMVKTGGYTF.

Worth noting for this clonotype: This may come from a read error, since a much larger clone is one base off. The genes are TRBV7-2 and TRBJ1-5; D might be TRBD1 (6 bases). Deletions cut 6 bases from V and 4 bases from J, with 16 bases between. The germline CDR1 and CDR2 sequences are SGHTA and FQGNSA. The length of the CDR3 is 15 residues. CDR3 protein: CASSPELTGNQPQHF. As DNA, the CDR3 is TGTGCCAGCAGTCCCGAGTTGACAGGAAATCAGCCCCAGCATTTT.

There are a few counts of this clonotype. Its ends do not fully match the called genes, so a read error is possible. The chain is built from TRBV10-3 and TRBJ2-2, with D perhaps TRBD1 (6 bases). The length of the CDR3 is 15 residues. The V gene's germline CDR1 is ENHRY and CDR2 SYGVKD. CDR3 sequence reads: CASSYQGQNTGELFF. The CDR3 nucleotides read TGTGCCAGCAGTTACCAGGGACAGAACACCGGGGAGCTGTTTTTT.

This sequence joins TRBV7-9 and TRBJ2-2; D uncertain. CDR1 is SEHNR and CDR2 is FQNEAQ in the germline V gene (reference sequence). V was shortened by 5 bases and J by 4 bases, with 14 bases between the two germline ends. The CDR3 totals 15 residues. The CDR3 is CASSRNPKSTGELFF. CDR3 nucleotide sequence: TGTGCCAGCAGCCGGAACCCTAAAAGCACCGGGGAGCTGTTTTTT.

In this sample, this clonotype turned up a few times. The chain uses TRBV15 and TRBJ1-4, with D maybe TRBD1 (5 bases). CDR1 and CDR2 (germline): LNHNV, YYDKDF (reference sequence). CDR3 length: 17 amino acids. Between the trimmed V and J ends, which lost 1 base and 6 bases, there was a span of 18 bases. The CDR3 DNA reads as TGTGCCACCAGCAGAGGCAGGGACGGGAATCTGGATGAAAAACTGTTTTTT. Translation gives CATSRGRDGNLDEKLFF. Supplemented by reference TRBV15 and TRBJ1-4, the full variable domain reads DAMVIQNPRYQVTQFGKPVTLSCSQTLNHNVMYWYQQKSSQAPKLLFHYYDKDFNNEADTPDNFQSRRPNTSFCFLDIRSPGLGDTAMYLCATSRGRDGNLDEKLFFGSGTQLSVL.

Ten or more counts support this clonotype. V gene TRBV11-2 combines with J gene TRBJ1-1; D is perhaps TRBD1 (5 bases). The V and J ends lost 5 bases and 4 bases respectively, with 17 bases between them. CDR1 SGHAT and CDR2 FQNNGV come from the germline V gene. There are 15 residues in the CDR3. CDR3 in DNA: TGTGCCAGCAGCCCCTGGCAGGACACACTCACTGAAGCTTTCTTT. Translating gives CASSPWQDTLTEAFF.

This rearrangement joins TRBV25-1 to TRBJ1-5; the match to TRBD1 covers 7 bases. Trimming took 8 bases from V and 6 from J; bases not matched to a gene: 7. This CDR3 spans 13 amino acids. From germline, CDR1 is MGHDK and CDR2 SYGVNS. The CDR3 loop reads CASLGQDGQPQHF. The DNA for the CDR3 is TGTGCCAGCTTAGGACAGGATGGTCAGCCCCAGCATTTT.